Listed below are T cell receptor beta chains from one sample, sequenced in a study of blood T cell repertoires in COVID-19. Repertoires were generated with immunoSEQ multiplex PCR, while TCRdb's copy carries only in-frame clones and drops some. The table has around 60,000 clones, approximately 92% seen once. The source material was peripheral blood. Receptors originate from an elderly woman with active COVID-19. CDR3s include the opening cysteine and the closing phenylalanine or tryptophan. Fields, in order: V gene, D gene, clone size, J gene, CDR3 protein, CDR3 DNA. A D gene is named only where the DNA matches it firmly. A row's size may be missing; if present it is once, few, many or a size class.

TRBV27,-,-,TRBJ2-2,CASSLSSGSGGELFF,TGTGCCAGCAGTTTATCTAGTGGGTCAGGCGGGGAGCTGTTTTTT
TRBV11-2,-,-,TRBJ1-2,CASSLDPKTSSGYTF,TGTGCCAGCAGCTTAGATCCAAAAACCTCCAGTGGCTACACCTTC
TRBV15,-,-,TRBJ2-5,CATSRANGRTETQYF,TGTGCCACCAGCAGAGCGAACGGGAGAACAGAGACCCAGTACTTC
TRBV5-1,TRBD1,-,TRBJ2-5,CASSPAAGGHETQYF,TGCGCCAGCAGCCCCGCCGCAGGGGGCCACGAGACCCAGTACTTC
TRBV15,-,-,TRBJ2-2,CATSRDGRGGELFF,TGTGCCACCAGCAGAGACGGGAGAGGCGGGGAGCTGTTTTTT
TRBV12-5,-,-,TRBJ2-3,CASGLSLSPPTDTQYF,TGTGCTAGTGGTTTGTCTTTATCCCCCCCCACAGATACGCAGTATTTT
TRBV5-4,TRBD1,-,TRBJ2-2,CASSLGQGDTGELFF,TGTGCCAGCAGCTTGGGGCAGGGGGACACCGGGGAGCTGTTTTTT
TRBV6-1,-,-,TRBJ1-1,CASSEFRSGNSEAFF,TGTGCCAGCAGTGAATTCCGGTCCGGGAACTCTGAAGCTTTCTTT
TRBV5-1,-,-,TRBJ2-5,CASSPGNRVETQYF,TGCGCCAGCAGCCCAGGGAATCGAGTAGAGACCCAGTACTTC
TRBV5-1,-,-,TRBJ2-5,CASSPTSSWETQYF,TGCGCCAGCAGCCCAACTAGCTCTTGGGAGACCCAGTACTTC
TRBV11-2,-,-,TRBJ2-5,CASSLDRAGQETQYF,TGTGCCAGCAGCTTAGACAGGGCGGGACAAGAGACCCAGTACTTC
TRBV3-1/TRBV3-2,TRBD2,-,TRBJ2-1,CASSHSGLAATNEQFF,TGTGCCAGCAGCCACTCGGGACTAGCGGCAACAAATGAGCAGTTCTTC
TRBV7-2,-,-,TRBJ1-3,CASSLGVSSGNTIYF,TGTGCCAGCAGCTTAGGTGTCAGCTCTGGAAACACCATATATTTT
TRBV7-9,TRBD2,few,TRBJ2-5,CASSLELAGGETQYF,TGTGCCAGCAGCTTAGAACTAGCGGGGGGAGAGACCCAGTACTTC
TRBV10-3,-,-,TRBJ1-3,CAISDSLSGNTIYF,TGTGCCATCAGTGATAGCCTCTCTGGAAACACCATATATTTT
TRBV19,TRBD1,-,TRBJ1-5,CASSINRGSNQPQHF,TGTGCCAGTAGTATAAACAGGGGTAGCAATCAGCCCCAGCATTTT
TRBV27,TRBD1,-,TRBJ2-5,CASSLWDSQETQYF,TGTGCCAGCAGTCTCTGGGACAGCCAAGAGACCCAGTACTTC
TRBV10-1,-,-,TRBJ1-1,CASNPTRNTEAFF,TGCGCCAGCAACCCAACACGGAACACTGAAGCTTTCTTT
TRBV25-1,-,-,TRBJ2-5,CASSEGGIAEETQYF,TGTGCCAGCAGTGAAGGAGGGATAGCTGAAGAGACCCAGTACTTC
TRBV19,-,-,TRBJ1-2,CASSVGQAYNYGYTF,TGTGCCAGTAGTGTGGGACAAGCGTATAACTATGGCTACACCTTC
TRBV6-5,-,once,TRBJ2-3,CASTKTGTDTQYF,TGTGCCAGCACCAAGACAGGCACAGATACGCAGTATTTT
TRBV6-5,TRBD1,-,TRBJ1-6,CASSYSDRGVNSPLHF,TGTGCCAGCAGTTACTCGGACAGGGGCGTTAATTCACCCCTCCACTTT
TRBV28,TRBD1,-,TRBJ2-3,CASRGQEISTDTQYF,TGTGCCAGCAGGGGACAGGAGATTAGCACAGATACGCAGTATTTT
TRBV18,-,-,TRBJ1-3,CASSRQTSGNTIYF,TGTGCCAGCTCACGACAGACCTCTGGAAACACCATATATTTT
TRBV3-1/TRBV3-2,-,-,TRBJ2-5,CASSQANRQETQYF,TGTGCCAGCAGCCAAGCGAACAGACAAGAGACCCAGTACTTC
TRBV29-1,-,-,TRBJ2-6,CSVFDSSGANVLTF,TGCAGCGTTTTTGACAGCTCTGGGGCCAACGTCCTGACTTTC
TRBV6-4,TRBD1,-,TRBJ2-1,CASKTGLTGSYNEQFF,TGTGCCAGCAAGACCGGCCTGACAGGGAGCTACAATGAGCAGTTCTTC
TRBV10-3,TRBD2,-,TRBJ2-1,CAISKAGVEYNEQFF,TGTGCCATCAGTAAAGCGGGAGTGGAATACAATGAGCAGTTCTTC
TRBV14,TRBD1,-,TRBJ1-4,CASSPELGGGEKLFF,TGTGCCAGCAGCCCCGAACTAGGGGGCGGTGAAAAACTGTTTTTT
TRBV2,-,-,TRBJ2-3,CASSEARLSGFADTQYF,TGTGCCAGCAGTGAAGCGAGGCTATCCGGGTTTGCAGATACGCAGTATTTT
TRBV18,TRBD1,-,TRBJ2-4,CASSQDRKVHQYF,TGTGCCAGCTCACAGGACAGGAAGGTGCATCAGTACTTC
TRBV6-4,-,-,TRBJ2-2,CASSDSRTTGELFF,TGTGCCAGCAGTGACTCGAGGACAACCGGGGAGCTGTTTTTT
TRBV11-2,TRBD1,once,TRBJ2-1,CASSGLTGPYNEQFF,TGTGCCAGCAGCGGCCTGACAGGGCCCTACAATGAGCAGTTCTTC
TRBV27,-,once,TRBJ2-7,CASSPLLNPTYEQYF,TGTGCCAGCAGTCCCTTGCTCAATCCTACCTACGAGCAGTACTTC
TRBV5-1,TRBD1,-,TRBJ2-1,CASSSWGTGGYNEQFF,TGCGCCAGCAGCTCATGGGGGACAGGGGGCTACAATGAGCAGTTCTTC
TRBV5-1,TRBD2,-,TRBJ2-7,CASSTGLANTFRGVQYF,TGCGCCAGCAGCACCGGACTAGCCAACACCTTCAGGGGTGTGCAGTACTTC
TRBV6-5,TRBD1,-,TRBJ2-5,CASQAGQGQETQYF,TGTGCCAGCCAGGCGGGACAGGGACAAGAGACCCAGTACTTC
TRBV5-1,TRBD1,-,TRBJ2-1,CASSLSGRGFFDSQFF,TGCGCCAGCAGCTTGTCGGGCAGGGGGTTTTTTGATTCGCAGTTCTTC
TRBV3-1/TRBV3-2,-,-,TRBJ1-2,CASSREGDYGYTF,TGTGCCAGCAGCCGCGAGGGGGACTATGGCTACACCTTC
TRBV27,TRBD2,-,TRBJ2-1,CASRTSGGGHEQFF,TGTGCCAGCCGGACTAGCGGGGGGGGGCATGAGCAGTTCTTC
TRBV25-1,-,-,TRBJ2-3,CASRKTATDTQYF,TGTGCCAGCAGGAAGACAGCCACAGATACGCAGTATTTT
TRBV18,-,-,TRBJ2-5,CASSPGLGPGETQYF,TGTGCCAGCTCACCAGGGTTGGGGCCCGGGGAGACCCAGTACTTC